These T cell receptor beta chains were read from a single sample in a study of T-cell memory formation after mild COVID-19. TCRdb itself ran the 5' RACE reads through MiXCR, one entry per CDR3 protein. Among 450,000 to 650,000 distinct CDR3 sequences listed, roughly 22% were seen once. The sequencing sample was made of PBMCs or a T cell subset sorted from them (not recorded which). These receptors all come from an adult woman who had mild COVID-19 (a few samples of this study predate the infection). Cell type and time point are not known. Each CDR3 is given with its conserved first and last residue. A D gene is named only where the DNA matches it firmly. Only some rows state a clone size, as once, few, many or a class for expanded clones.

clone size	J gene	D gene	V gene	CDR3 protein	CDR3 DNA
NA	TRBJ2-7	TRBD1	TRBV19	CASTPGQGYSYEQYF	TGTGCCAGTACCCCGGGACAGGGTTACTCCTACGAGCAGTACTTC
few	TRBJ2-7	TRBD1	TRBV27	CASSFLGTGVHEQYF	TGTGCCAGCAGTTTCCTCGGGACAGGAGTCCACGAGCAGTACTTC
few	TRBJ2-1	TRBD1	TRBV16	CASSQGQHNEQFF	TGTGCCAGCAGCCAGGGACAGCACAATGAGCAGTTCTTC
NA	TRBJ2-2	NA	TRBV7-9	CASSSDTGKWAGELFF	TGTGCCAGCAGCTCAGATACAGGGAAATGGGCCGGGGAGCTGTTTTTT
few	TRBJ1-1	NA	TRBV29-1	CTCHRKQNTEAFF	TGCACCTGCCACAGGAAACAGAACACTGAAGCTTTCTTT
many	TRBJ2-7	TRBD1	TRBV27	CASSFTGTGAYEQYF	TGTGCCAGCAGTTTCACCGGGACAGGGGCTTACGAGCAGTACTTC
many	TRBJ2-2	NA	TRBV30	CAWSPDLPRAGELFF	TGTGCCTGGAGCCCGGACCTCCCCCGAGCCGGGGAGCTGTTTTTT
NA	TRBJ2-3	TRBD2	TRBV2	CASSELAEPGDTQYF	TGTGCCAGCAGTGAACTAGCGGAGCCGGGGGATACGCAGTATTTT
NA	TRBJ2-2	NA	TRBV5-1	CASRTSVDSGELFF	TGCGCCAGCCGTACATCAGTGGACTCCGGGGAGCTGTTTTTT
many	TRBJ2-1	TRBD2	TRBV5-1	CASSLDLAVSYNEQFF	TGCGCCAGCAGCTTGGATCTAGCGGTTTCCTACAATGAGCAGTTCTTC
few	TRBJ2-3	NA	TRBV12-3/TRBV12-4	CASSLRMADTQYF	TGTGCCAGCAGTCTCCGGATGGCAGATACGCAGTATTTT
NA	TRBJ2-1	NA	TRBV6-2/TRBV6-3	CASSVRITEVDEQFF	TGTGCCAGCAGCGTGCGCATTACGGAGGTGGATGAGCAGTTCTTC
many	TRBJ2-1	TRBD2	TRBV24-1	CATQGLGEQFF	TGTGCCACCCAAGGACTAGGTGAGCAGTTCTTC
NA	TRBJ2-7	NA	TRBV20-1	CSARENPGYEQYF	TGCAGTGCTAGAGAGAATCCAGGTTACGAGCAGTACTTC
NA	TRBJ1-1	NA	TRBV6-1	CASSEWEESKAFF	TGTGCCAGCAGTGAATGGGAGGAGTCGAAAGCTTTCTTT
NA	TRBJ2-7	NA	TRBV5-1	CASSLGAGTYEQYF	TGCGCCAGCAGCTTGGGGGCGGGAACCTACGAGCAGTACTTC
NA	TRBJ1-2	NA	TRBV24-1	CATSAAGSYGYTF	TGTGCCACCAGTGCGGCGGGGAGCTATGGCTACACCTTC
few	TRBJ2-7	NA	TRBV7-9	CASSSSAGHSEQYF	TGTGCCAGCAGCTCCTCCGCGGGACATAGCGAGCAGTACTTC
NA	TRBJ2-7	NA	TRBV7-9	CASSSGPTYEQYF	TGTGCCAGCAGCTCGGGACCAACCTACGAGCAGTACTTC
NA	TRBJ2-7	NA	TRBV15	CATSTQGARRLNEQYF	TGTGCCACCAGCACGCAGGGAGCAAGGCGGTTGAACGAGCAGTACTTC